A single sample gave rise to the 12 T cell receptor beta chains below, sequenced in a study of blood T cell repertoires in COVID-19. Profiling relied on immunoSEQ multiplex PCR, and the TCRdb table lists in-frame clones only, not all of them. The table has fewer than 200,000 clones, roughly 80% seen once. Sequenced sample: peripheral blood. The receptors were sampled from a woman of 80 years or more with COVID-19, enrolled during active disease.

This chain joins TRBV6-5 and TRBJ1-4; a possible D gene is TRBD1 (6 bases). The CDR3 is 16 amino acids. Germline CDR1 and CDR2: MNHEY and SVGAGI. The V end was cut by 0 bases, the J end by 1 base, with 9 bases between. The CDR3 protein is CASSYSQGGTNEKLFF. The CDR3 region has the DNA TGTGCCAGCAGTTACTCACAGGGTGGAACTAATGAAAAACTGTTTTTT.

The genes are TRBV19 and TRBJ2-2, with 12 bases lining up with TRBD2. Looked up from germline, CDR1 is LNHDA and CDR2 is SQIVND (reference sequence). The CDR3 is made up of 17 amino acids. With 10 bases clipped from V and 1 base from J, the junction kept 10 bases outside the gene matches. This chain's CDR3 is CATRGLAGPGNTGELFF. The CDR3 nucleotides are TGTGCCACTAGAGGACTAGCGGGGCCGGGGAACACCGGGGAGCTGTTTTTT.

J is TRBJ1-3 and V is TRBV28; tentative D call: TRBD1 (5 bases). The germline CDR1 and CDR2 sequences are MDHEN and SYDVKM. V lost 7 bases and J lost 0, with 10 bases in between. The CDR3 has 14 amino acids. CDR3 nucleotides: TGTGCCAGCAATGGACACAACTCTGGAAACACCATATATTTT. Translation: CASNGHNSGNTIYF.

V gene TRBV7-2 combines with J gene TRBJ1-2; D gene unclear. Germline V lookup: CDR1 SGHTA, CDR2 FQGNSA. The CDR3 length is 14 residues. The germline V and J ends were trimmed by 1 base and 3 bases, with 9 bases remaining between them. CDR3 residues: CASSLGLTYYGYTF. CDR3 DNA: TGTGCCAGCAGCTTAGGACTCACGTACTATGGCTACACCTTC.

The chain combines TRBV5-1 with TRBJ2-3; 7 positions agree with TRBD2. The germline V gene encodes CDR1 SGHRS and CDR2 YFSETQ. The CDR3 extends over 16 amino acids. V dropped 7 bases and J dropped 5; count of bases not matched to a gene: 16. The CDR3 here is CASLRGGLLGGDTQYF. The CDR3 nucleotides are TGCGCCAGCCTCCGGGGAGGGCTCCTTGGAGGAGATACGCAGTATTTT.

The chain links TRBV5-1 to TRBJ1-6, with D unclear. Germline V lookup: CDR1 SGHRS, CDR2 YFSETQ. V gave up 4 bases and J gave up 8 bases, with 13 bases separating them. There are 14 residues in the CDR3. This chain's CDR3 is CASSPGIRDSPLHF. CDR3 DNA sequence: TGCGCCAGCAGCCCGGGGATAAGGGATTCACCCCTCCACTTT.

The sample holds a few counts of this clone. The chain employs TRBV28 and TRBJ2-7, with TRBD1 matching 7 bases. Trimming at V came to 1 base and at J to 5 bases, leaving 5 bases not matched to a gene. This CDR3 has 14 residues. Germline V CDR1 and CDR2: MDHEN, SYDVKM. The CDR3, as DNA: TGTGCCAGCAGTTTATTCGGCCAGGGGGACGAGCAGTACTTC. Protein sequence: CASSLFGQGDEQYF.

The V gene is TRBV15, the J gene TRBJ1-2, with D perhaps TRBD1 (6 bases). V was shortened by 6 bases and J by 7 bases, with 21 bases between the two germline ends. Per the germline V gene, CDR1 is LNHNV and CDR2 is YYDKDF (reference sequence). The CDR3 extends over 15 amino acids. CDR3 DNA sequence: TGTGCCACCAGTATCGTTAGACAGGCGGGTGGTGGCTACACCTTC. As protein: CATSIVRQAGGGYTF.

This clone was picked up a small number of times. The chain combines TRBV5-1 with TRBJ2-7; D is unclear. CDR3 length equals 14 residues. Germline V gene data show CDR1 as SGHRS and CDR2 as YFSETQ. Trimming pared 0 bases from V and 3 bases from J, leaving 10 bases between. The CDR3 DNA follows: TGCGCCAGCAGCTTGGGCGGAGAGGACTACGAGCAGTACTTC. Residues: CASSLGGEDYEQYF.

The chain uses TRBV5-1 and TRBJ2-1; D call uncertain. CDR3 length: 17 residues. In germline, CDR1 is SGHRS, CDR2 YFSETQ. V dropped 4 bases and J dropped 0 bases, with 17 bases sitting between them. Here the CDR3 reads CASSRQPPESSYNEQFF. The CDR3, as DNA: TGCGCCAGCAGCCGTCAACCCCCTGAGAGCTCCTACAATGAGCAGTTCTTC.

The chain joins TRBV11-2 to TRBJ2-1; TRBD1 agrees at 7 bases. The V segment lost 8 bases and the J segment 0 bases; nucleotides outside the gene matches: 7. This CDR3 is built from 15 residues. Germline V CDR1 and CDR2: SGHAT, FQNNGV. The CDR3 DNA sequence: TGTGCCAGCGTACAGGGGACGTTCTCCTACAATGAGCAGTTCTTC. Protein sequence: CASVQGTFSYNEQFF.

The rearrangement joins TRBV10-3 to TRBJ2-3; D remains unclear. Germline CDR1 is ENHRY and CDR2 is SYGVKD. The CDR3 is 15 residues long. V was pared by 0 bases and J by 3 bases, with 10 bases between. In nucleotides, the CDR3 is TGTGCCATCAGTGAGTCCCTTGCCCTAACAGATACGCAGTATTTT. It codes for CAISESLALTDTQYF.